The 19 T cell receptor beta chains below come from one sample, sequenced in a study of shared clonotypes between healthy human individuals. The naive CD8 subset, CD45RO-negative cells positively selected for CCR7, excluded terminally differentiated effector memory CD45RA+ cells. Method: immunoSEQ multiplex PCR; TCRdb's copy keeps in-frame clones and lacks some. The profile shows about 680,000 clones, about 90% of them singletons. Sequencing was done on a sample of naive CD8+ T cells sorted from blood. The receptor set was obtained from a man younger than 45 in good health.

The CDR3: CASSPLSGTSSYEQYF. The CDR3 DNA reads as TGTGCCAGCAGCCCCCTTTCCGGGACTAGCAGCTACGAGCAGTACTTC. The chain combines TRBV7-8 with TRBJ2-7; 9 bases map to TRBD2. CDR3 length: 16 residues. V lost 5 bases, J lost 3 bases, and 11 bases stayed unmatched. CDR1 is SGHVS and CDR2 is FQNEAQ in the germline V gene.

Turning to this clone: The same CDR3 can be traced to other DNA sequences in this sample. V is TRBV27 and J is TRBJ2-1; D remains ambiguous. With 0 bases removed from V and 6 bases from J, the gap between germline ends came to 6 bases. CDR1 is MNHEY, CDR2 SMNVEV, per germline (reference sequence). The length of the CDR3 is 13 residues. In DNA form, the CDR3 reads TGTGCCAGCAGTTTATCTAGCAGCAATGAGCAGTTCTTC. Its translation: CASSLSSSNEQFF.

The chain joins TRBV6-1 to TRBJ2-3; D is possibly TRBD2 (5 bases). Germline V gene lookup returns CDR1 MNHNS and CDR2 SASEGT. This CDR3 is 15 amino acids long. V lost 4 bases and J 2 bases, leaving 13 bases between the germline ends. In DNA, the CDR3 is TGTGCCAGCAGTGGGAGAGCGGAAAACACAGATACGCAGTATTTT. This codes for CASSGRAENTDTQYF.

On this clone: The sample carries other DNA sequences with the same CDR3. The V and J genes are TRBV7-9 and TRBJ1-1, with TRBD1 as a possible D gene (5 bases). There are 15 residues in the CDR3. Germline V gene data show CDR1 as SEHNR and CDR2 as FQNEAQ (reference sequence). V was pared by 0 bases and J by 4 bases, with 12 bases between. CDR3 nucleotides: TGTGCCAGCAGCTTAGCGCAGACTGGGGGCACTGAAGCTTTCTTT. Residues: CASSLAQTGGTEAFF.

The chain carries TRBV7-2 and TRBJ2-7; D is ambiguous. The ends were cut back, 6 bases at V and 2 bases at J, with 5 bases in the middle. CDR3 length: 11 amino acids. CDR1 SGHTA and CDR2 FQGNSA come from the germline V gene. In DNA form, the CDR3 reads TGTGCCAGCAGGTCGACCTACGAGCAGTACTTC. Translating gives CASRSTYEQYF.

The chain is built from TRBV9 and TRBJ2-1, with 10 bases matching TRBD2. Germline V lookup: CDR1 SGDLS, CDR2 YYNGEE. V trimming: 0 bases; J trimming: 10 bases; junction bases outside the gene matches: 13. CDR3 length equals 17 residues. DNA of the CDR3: TGTGCCAGCAGCGTAGCAGCGACTAGCGGGCGAGGGGAGGAGCAGTTCTTC. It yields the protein CASSVAATSGRGEEQFF. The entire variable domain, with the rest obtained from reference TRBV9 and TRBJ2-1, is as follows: DSGVTQTPKHLITATGQRVTLRCSPRSGDLSVYWYQQSLDQGLQFLIQYYNGEERAKGNILERFSAQQFPDLHSELNLSSLELGDSALYFCASSVAATSGRGEEQFFGPGTRLTVL.

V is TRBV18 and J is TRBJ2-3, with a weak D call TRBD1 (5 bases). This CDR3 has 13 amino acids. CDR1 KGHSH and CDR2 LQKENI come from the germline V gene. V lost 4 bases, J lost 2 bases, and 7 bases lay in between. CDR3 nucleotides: TGTGCCAGCTCACAGGACAACACAGATACGCAGTATTTT. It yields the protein CASSQDNTDTQYF.

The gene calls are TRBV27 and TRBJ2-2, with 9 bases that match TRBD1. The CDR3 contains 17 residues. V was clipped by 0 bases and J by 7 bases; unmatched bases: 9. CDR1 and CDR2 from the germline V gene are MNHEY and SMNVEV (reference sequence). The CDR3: CASSLSVGDRVDGELFF. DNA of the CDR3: TGTGCCAGCAGTTTATCGGTGGGGGACAGGGTGGACGGGGAGCTGTTTTTT.

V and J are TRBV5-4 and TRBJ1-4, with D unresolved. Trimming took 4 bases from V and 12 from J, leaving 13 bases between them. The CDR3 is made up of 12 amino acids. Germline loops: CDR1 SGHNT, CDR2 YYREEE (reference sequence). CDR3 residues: CASSEDGNELFF. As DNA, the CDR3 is TGTGCCAGCAGCGAGGACGGGAACGAACTGTTTTTT.

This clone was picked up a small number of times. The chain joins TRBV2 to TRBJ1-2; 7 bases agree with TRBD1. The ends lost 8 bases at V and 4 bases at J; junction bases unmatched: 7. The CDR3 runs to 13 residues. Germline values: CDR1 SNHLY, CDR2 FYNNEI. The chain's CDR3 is CASPDRDPYGYTF. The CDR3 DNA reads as TGTGCCAGCCCAGACAGGGACCCCTATGGCTACACCTTC.

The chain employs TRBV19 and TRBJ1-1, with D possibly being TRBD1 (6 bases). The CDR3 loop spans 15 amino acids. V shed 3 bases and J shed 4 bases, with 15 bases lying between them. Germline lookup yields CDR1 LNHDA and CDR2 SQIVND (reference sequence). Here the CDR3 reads CASSMGQGLGTEAFF. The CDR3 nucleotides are TGTGCCAGTAGTATGGGGCAGGGGTTAGGCACTGAAGCTTTCTTT. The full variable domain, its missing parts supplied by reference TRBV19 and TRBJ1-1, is DGGITQSPKYLFRKEGQNVTLSCEQNLNHDAMYWYRQDPGQGLRLIYYSQIVNDFQKGDIAEGYSVSREKKESFPLTVTSAQKNPTAFYLCASSMGQGLGTEAFFGQGTRLTVV.

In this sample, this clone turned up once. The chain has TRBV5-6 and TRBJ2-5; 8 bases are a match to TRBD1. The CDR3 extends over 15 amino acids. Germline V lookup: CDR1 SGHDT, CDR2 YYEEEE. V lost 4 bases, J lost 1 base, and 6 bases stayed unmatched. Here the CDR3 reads CASSTFDRGQETQYF. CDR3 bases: TGTGCCAGCAGCACCTTTGACAGGGGCCAAGAGACCCAGTACTTC.

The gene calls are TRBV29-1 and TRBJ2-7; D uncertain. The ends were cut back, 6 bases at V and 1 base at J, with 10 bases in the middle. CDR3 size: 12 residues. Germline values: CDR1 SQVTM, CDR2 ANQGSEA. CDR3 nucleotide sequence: TGCAGCGTCCTTAGCCCTTCCTACGAGCAGTACTTC. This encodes CSVLSPSYEQYF.

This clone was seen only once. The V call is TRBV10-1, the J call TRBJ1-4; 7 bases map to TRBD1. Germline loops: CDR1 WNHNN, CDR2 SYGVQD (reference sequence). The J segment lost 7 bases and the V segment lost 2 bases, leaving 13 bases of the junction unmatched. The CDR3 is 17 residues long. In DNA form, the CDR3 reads TGCGCCAGCAGTGAGGAAAGGGGGCCACGGCCCGGTGAAAAACTGTTTTTT. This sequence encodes CASSEERGPRPGEKLFF.

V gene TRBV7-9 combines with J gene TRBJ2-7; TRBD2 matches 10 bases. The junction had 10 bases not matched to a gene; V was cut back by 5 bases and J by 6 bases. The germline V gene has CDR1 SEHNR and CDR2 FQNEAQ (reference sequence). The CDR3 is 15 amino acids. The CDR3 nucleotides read TGTGCCAGCAGCGTTGTGGCTAGCGGGAGCGCCGAGCAGTACTTC. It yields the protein CASSVVASGSAEQYF.

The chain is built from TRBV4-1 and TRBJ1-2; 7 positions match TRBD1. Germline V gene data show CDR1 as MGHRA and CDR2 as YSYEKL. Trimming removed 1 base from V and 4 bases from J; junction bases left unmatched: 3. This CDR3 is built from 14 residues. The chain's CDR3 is CASSQGGQAYGYTF. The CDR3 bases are TGCGCCAGCAGCCAAGGAGGACAGGCCTATGGCTACACCTTC.

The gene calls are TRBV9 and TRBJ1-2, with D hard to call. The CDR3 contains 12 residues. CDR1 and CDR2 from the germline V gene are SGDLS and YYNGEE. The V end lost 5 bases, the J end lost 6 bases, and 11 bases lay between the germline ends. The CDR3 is CASRDLVDGYTF. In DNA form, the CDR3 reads TGTGCCAGCAGGGACTTAGTGGATGGCTACACCTTC.

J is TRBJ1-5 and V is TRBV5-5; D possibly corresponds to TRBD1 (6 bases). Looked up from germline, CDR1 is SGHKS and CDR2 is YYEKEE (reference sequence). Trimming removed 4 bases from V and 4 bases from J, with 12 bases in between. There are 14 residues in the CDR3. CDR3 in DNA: TGTGCCAGCAGCACCAATCAGGGGAATCAGCCCCAGCATTTT. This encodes CASSTNQGNQPQHF.

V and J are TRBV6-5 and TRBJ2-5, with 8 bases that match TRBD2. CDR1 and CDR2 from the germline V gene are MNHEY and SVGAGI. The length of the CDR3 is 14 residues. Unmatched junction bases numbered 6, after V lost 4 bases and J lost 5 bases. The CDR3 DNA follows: TGTGCCAGCAGTTGGGCGGGAGGCGGGGAGACCCAGTACTTC. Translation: CASSWAGGGETQYF.